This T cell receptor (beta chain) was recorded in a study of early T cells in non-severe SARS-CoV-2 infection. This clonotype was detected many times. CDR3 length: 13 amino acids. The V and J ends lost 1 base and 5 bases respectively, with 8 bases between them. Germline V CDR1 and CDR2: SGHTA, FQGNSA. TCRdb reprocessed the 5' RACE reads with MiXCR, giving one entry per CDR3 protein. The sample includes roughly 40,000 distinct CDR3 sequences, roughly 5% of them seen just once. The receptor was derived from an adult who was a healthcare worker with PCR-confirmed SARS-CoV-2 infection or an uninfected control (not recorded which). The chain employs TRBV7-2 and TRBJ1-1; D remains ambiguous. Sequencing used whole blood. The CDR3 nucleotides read TGTGCCAGCAGCTTAGTCTGGGGTACTGAAGCTTTCTTT. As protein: CASSLVWGTEAFF.